The clone carrying this T cell receptor (beta chain) was counted once. These data are taken from a study of blood T cell repertoires in COVID-19. Study-wide background: Some COVID-19 samples were acute and others convalescent; all came from the United States, Italy and Spain. The analysed material was cDNA or gDNA that came from T cells, B-cell-depleted T cells, or PBMCs.

Authors' analysis steps: Amplifying reference gene primers gave estimates of nucleated cell counts. Profiled with immunoSEQ multiplex PCR; TCRdb holds only in-frame clones, not every one. From that table come the V and J calls and clone size; the DNA was used to work out D and trimming. The sample lists 200,000 to 250,000 clones, 80% to 85% seen once, with just under 20% in the top ten. The source of this sequence is a man between 25 and 39 years old with active or convalescent COVID-19. Input material: peripheral blood.

CDR3 region: CASSLSLAGAYEQYF. The DNA of the CDR3 is TGTGCCAGCAGTTTATCTCTAGCGGGGGCCTACGAGCAGTACTTC. The chain combines TRBV27 with TRBJ2-7, with 10 bases matching TRBD2. The CDR3 runs to 15 residues. Per the germline V gene, CDR1 is MNHEY and CDR2 is SMNVEV (reference sequence). V trimming: 0 bases; J trimming: 2 bases; junction bases outside the gene matches: 1.